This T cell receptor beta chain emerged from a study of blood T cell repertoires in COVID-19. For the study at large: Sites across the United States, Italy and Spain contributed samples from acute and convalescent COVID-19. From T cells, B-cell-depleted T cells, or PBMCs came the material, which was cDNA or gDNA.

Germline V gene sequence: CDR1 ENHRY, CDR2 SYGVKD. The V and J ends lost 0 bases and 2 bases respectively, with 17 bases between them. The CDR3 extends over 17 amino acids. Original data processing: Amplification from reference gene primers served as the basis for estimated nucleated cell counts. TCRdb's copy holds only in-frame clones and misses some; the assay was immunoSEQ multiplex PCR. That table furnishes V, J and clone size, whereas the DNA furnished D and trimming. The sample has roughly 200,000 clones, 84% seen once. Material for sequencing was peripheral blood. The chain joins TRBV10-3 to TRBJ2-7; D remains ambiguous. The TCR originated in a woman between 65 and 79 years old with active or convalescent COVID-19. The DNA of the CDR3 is TGTGCCATCAGTGAGTCGATCGACATATCTGCCACCTACGAGCAGTACTTC. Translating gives CAISESIDISATYEQYF.